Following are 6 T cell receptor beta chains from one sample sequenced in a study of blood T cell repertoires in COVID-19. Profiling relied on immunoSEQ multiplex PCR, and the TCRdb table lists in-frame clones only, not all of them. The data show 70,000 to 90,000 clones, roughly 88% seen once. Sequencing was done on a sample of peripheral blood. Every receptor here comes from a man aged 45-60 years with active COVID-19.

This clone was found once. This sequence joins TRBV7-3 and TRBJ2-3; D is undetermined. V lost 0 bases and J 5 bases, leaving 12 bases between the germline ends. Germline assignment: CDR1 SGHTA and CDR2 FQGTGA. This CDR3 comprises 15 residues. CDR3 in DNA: TGTGCCAGCAGCTTAACTGCATACGGTCTAGATACGCAGTATTTT. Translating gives CASSLTAYGLDTQYF.

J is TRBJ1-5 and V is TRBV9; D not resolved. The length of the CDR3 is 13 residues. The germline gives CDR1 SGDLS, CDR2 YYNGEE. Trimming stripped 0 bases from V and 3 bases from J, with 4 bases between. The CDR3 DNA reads TGTGCCAGCAGCGTAGGCTACAATCAGCCCCAGCATTTT. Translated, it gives CASSVGYNQPQHF.

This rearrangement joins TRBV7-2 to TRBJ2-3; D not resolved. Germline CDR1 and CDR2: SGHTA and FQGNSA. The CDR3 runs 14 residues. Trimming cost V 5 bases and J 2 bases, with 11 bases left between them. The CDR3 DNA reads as TGTGCCAGCAGCCCCTTTCCCCTCACAGATACGCAGTATTTT. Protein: CASSPFPLTDTQYF.

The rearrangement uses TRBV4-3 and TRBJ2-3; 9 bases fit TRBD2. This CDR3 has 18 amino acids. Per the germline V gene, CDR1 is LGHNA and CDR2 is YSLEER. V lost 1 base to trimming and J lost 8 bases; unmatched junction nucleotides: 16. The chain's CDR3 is CASSQVGSGSGNMGTQYF. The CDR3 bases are TGCGCCAGCAGCCAAGTCGGTAGCGGGAGTGGGAATATGGGTACGCAGTATTTT.

The CDR3 here is CASSSSGRETQYF. Here the CDR3 DNA reads TGTGCCAGCAGTTCCTCGGGGAGGGAGACCCAGTACTTC. The V call is TRBV27, the J call TRBJ2-5; D is possibly TRBD2 (6 bases). Germline V gene data show CDR1 as MNHEY and CDR2 as SMNVEV (reference sequence). The ends were cut back, 4 bases at V and 5 bases at J, with 11 bases in the middle. CDR3 length: 13 residues.

For the CDR3, the DNA is TGTGCCAGCAGCTTAGGGGGGACTACGAAATACGAGCAGTACTTC. This codes for CASSLGGTTKYEQYF. The chain uses TRBV7-6 and TRBJ2-7; 7 nucleotides line up with TRBD2. Germline V CDR1 and CDR2: SGHVS, FNYEAQ. This CDR3 spans 15 amino acids. V trimming: 1 base; J trimming: 4 bases; junction bases outside the gene matches: 7.